This is a list of T cell receptor beta chains from one sample in a study of CD8 T cells in ankylosing spondylitis. TCRdb used MiXCR to reprocess the 5' RACE reads, holding one entry per CDR3 protein. Of some 840,000 distinct CDR3 sequences listed, 12% are singletons. The sample consisted of blood, either unsorted or a sorted T cell fraction (not recorded which). The source of these receptors is a male donor with ankylosing spondylitis. CDR3s include the opening cysteine and the closing phenylalanine or tryptophan. A D gene is named only where the DNA matches it firmly.

J gene,D gene,V gene,CDR3 protein
TRBJ2-1,TRBD2,TRBV7-8,CASSTPWSRERNEQFF
TRBJ2-5,TRBD1,TRBV6-6,CASSIRDRPYF
TRBJ1-5,TRBD1,TRBV7-2,CASSVTGGRQPQHF
TRBJ2-3,NA,TRBV10-3,CAISGTDSTDTQYF
TRBJ2-7,NA,TRBV6-5,CASSYRRAPNEQYF
TRBJ2-7,NA,TRBV12-3/TRBV12-4,CASSRTFSYEQYF
TRBJ1-1,NA,TRBV15,CATSRDLRTEAFF
TRBJ2-2,TRBD2,TRBV2,CASRPGTSYGELFF
TRBJ2-3,TRBD2,TRBV28,CASVRVASGVADTQYF
TRBJ1-4,NA,TRBV5-1,CASSQGRTFNEKLFF
TRBJ2-5,NA,TRBV5-1,CASSLELRLPTQYF
TRBJ2-2,NA,TRBV5-1,CASSLAAVDTGELFF
TRBJ1-1,NA,TRBV7-8,CASSSQWSARGMNTEAFF
TRBJ2-1,TRBD1,TRBV28,CASTWTGRNEQFF
TRBJ1-1,TRBD1,TRBV5-1,CASSSGQGASEAFF
TRBJ1-2,TRBD1,TRBV28,CASSFHGTGRGYTF
TRBJ1-2,NA,TRBV5-5,CASTNPRTVYGYTF
TRBJ2-4,NA,TRBV7-2,CASSSDWGSKNIQYF
TRBJ1-5,TRBD1,TRBV20-1,CSARELGGDRNQPQHF
TRBJ2-2,NA,TRBV20-1,CSARDLANANTGELFF
TRBJ2-6,TRBD1,TRBV4-2,CASSPSEGQGYHGANVLTF
TRBJ2-3,NA,TRBV7-2,CASSTTGYRDTQYF
TRBJ2-7,TRBD1,TRBV7-2,CASSLSRDRFYEQYF
TRBJ2-7,NA,TRBV27,CASSFAAFGEQYF
TRBJ2-5,NA,TRBV27,CASSPLSLGARETQYF
TRBJ2-3,NA,TRBV20-1,CSAREGGLRRSTDTQYF
TRBJ2-7,TRBD2,TRBV20-1,CSARDQLAEIYEQYF
TRBJ1-4,NA,TRBV6-5,CASSYWGATNEKLFF
TRBJ2-2,TRBD2,TRBV20-1,CSARPGLAASGELFF
TRBJ1-2,NA,TRBV4-1,CASSQERGVYYGYTF
TRBJ2-1,TRBD2,TRBV24-1,CATSDGGRGRNEQFF
TRBJ1-1,NA,TRBV20-1,CSAPRGMNTEAFF
TRBJ2-7,TRBD1,TRBV18,CASSPRTGGYEQYF
TRBJ2-3,NA,TRBV6-2/TRBV6-3,CASSRTRNTQYF
TRBJ2-3,TRBD2,TRBV27,CASSLMRGSTDTQYF
TRBJ2-5,TRBD2,TRBV6-5,CASSSISGSKTQYF
TRBJ2-1,NA,TRBV20-1,CSAAKVNEQFF
TRBJ2-7,NA,TRBV9,CASSVVPAGNEQYF
TRBJ1-1,NA,TRBV4-3,CASSQETANTEAFF
TRBJ1-1,NA,TRBV12-3/TRBV12-4,CASSPTGRPEAFF
TRBJ1-5,NA,TRBV12-3/TRBV12-4,CASNYPGQPQHF
TRBJ1-4,NA,TRBV20-1,CSARHRQTGEFF
TRBJ2-3,NA,TRBV15,CATSRQRYTRGAQDTQYF
TRBJ2-3,TRBD2,TRBV18,CASSPIGGRPADTQYF